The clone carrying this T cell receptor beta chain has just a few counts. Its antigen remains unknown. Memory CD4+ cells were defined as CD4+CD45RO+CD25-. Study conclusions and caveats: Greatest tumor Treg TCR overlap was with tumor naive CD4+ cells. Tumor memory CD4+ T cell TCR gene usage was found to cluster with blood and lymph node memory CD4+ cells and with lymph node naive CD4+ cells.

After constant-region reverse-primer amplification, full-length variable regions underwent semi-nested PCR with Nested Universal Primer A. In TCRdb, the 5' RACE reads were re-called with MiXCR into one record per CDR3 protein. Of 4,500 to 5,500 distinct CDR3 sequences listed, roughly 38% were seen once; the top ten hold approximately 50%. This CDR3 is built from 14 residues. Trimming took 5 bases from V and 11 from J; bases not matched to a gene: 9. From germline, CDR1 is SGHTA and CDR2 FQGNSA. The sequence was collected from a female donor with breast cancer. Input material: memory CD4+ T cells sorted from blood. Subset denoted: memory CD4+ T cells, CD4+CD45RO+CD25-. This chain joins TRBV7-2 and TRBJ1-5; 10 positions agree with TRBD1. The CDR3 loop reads CASSLDRGPGSQHF. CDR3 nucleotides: TGTGCCAGCAGCCTCGACAGGGGGCCGGGATCCCAGCATTTT.